These T cell receptor beta chains were read from a single sample in a study of cytotoxic CD8 clonotypes in ibrutinib-treated CLL. Generated by immunoSEQ multiplex PCR, the TCRdb table keeps only in-frame clones and is missing some. The sample records around 330,000 clones, 67% being singletons. The sample was PBMCs, taken after 36 months of ibrutinib treatment. All receptors derive from a human donor with chronic lymphocytic leukemia. Both conserved end residues are part of each CDR3. D genes are given only for firm matches. The size field is filled for only some rows; it gives once, few, many or a size class.

v_call: TRBV4-1
d_call: -
j_call: TRBJ2-7
clone_size: few
cdr3_length: 14
cdr3_nt: TGCGCCAGCAGCCAAGGAGGGACTCGATACGAGCAGTACTTC
cdr3_aa: CASSQGGTRYEQYF

v_call: TRBV6-6
d_call: -
j_call: TRBJ1-5
clone_size: -
cdr3_length: 13
cdr3_nt: TGTGCCAGCAGTTACTCGTCGATTCAGCCCCAGCATTTT
cdr3_aa: CASSYSSIQPQHF

v_call: TRBV20-1
d_call: TRBD1
j_call: TRBJ1-2
clone_size: few
cdr3_length: 11
cdr3_nt: TGCAGTGCTGGGACAGGGGATGGCTACACCTTC
cdr3_aa: CSAGTGDGYTF

v_call: TRBV5-1
d_call: -
j_call: TRBJ1-6
clone_size: -
cdr3_length: 14
cdr3_nt: TGCGCCAGCAGCTTATTACAGGGAGGTTCACCCCTCCACTTT
cdr3_aa: CASSLLQGGSPLHF

v_call: TRBV13
d_call: -
j_call: TRBJ2-7
clone_size: once
cdr3_length: 14
cdr3_nt: TGTGCCAGCAGCCCGAGGTACGGGGGCTACGAGCAGTACTTC
cdr3_aa: CASSPRYGGYEQYF

v_call: TRBV27
d_call: -
j_call: TRBJ1-1
clone_size: -
cdr3_length: 13
cdr3_nt: TGTGCCAGCAGTTTATCCGTGAACACTGAAGCTTTCTTT
cdr3_aa: CASSLSVNTEAFF

v_call: TRBV29-1
d_call: TRBD1
j_call: TRBJ2-1
clone_size: -
cdr3_length: 14
cdr3_nt: TGCAGCGTTATGGGACAGGGTTCCTACAATGAGCAGTTCTTC
cdr3_aa: CSVMGQGSYNEQFF

v_call: TRBV6-5
d_call: TRBD1
j_call: TRBJ2-6
clone_size: few
cdr3_length: 16
cdr3_nt: TGTGCCAGCTGTTATTGGACAGGCTCTGGGGCCAACGTCCTGACTTTC
cdr3_aa: CASCYWTGSGANVLTF

v_call: TRBV10-3
d_call: -
j_call: TRBJ2-7
clone_size: few
cdr3_length: 14
cdr3_nt: TGTGCCATCAGTGGCAGGGACCGGACCTACGAGCAGTACTTC
cdr3_aa: CAISGRDRTYEQYF

v_call: TRBV7-9
d_call: TRBD1
j_call: TRBJ1-2
clone_size: -
cdr3_length: 19
cdr3_nt: TGTGCCAGCAGCTTAGAGACAGGGATAGGGACTGTCGCTAACTATGGCTACACCTTC
cdr3_aa: CASSLETGIGTVANYGYTF

v_call: TRBV28
d_call: TRBD1
j_call: TRBJ1-5
clone_size: few
cdr3_length: 12
cdr3_nt: TGTGCCATCCGGACAGGGAGCCAGCCCCAGCATTTT
cdr3_aa: CAIRTGSQPQHF

v_call: TRBV4-3
d_call: -
j_call: TRBJ2-2
clone_size: few
cdr3_length: 14
cdr3_nt: TGCGCCAGCAGCCAAGAGGCCAGGACCGGGGAGCTGTTTTTT
cdr3_aa: CASSQEARTGELFF

v_call: TRBV25-1
d_call: -
j_call: TRBJ2-5
clone_size: -
cdr3_length: 16
cdr3_nt: TGTGCCAGCAGTGAAGGGACGGGTGTCTACCAAGAGACCCAGTACTTC
cdr3_aa: CASSEGTGVYQETQYF

v_call: TRBV5-4
d_call: -
j_call: TRBJ1-2
clone_size: -
cdr3_length: 14
cdr3_nt: TGTGCCAGCAGCTTGGAACAGGGATGGGCTGGCTACACCTTC
cdr3_aa: CASSLEQGWAGYTF

v_call: TRBV7-8
d_call: -
j_call: TRBJ2-1
clone_size: few
cdr3_length: 11
cdr3_nt: TGTGCCAGCAGCTCAACTTATGAGCAGTTCTTC
cdr3_aa: CASSSTYEQFF

v_call: TRBV5-1
d_call: TRBD1
j_call: TRBJ1-1
clone_size: -
cdr3_length: 14
cdr3_nt: TGCGCCAGCAGCATGGGACAGGGTCACACTGAAGCTTTCTTT
cdr3_aa: CASSMGQGHTEAFF

v_call: TRBV7-9
d_call: TRBD1
j_call: TRBJ2-2
clone_size: once
cdr3_length: 16
cdr3_nt: TGTGCCAGCAGCTCCTACAGGGGGCTCGACACCGGGGAGCTGTTTTTT
cdr3_aa: CASSSYRGLDTGELFF

v_call: TRBV6-6
d_call: TRBD1
j_call: TRBJ1-5
clone_size: once
cdr3_length: 15
cdr3_nt: TGTGCCAGCAGTTACCAGGGACAGGGTAATCAGCCCCAGCATTTT
cdr3_aa: CASSYQGQGNQPQHF

v_call: TRBV5-6
d_call: TRBD2
j_call: TRBJ2-7
clone_size: -
cdr3_length: 14
cdr3_nt: TGTGCCAGCAGCCAGGGACTAGCTGTTTACGAGCAGTACTTC
cdr3_aa: CASSQGLAVYEQYF

v_call: TRBV5-6
d_call: -
j_call: TRBJ2-3
clone_size: -
cdr3_length: 11
cdr3_nt: TGTGCCAGCAGCACTACAGATACGCAGTATTTT
cdr3_aa: CASSTTDTQYF

v_call: TRBV5-4
d_call: TRBD1
j_call: TRBJ1-2
clone_size: -
cdr3_length: 13
cdr3_nt: TGTGCCAGCAGCGAGGGACAGGTCGGTGGCTACACCTTC
cdr3_aa: CASSEGQVGGYTF

v_call: TRBV7-3
d_call: TRBD2
j_call: TRBJ2-7
clone_size: -
cdr3_length: 15
cdr3_nt: TGTGCCAGCAGCCCGGGGGCTAGCGGGGGATACGAGCAGTACTTC
cdr3_aa: CASSPGASGGYEQYF

v_call: TRBV6-6
d_call: TRBD2
j_call: TRBJ2-1
clone_size: few
cdr3_length: 13
cdr3_nt: TGTGCCTCATGCGGGGGTGGATTGGATGAGCAGTTCTTC
cdr3_aa: CASCGGGLDEQFF

v_call: TRBV7-3
d_call: TRBD2
j_call: TRBJ2-3
clone_size: -
cdr3_length: 15
cdr3_nt: TGTGCCAGCAGCTCTGGACTAGCGGGAGGGGATACGCAGTATTTT
cdr3_aa: CASSSGLAGGDTQYF

v_call: TRBV18
d_call: -
j_call: TRBJ2-3
clone_size: -
cdr3_length: 14
cdr3_nt: TGTGCCAGCTCACCACTTTTCGGGATCGATACGCAGTATTTT
cdr3_aa: CASSPLFGIDTQYF